This T cell receptor beta chain comes out of a study of T cell changes during pregnancy in multiple sclerosis. Assay used: immunoSEQ multiplex PCR; TCRdb lists only in-frame clones, some missing. The sample yields over 55,000 clones, about 90% seen once. The CDR3 runs to 15 residues. Deletions cut 5 bases from V and 0 bases from J, with 14 bases between. Germline V gene sequence: CDR1 MNHEY, CDR2 SVGAGI. Sample: peripheral blood, taken after pregnancy. The receptor was derived from a female donor in good health, enrolled as a control in a pregnancy study. The gene calls are TRBV6-5 and TRBJ2-7; D call uncertain. The CDR3 sequence is CASSPTNLLSYEQYF. CDR3 coding DNA: TGTGCCAGCAGTCCCACCAATCTACTCTCCTACGAGCAGTACTTC.